This record concerns one T cell receptor (beta chain) sequence. Its antigen is undetermined. From germline, CDR1 is DFQATT and CDR2 SNEGSKA (reference sequence). This CDR3 has 13 residues. The V gene lost 2 bases and the J gene lost 5 bases, with 11 bases spanning the gap. The sample originates from a study of blood T cells in healthy people across ages. The overall study: Researchers report that template switching captured about one barcoded beta molecule per two T cells.

A second roughly 6 to 11 cycle PCR used barcoded and J-beta primers. Every cDNA was tagged by a template-switch adaptor with 12 random nucleotides. TCRdb fed the 5' RACE reads into MiXCR, producing one record per CDR3 protein. Among about 2 million distinct CDR3 sequences listed, 40% to 55% were seen once. Study-wide results and limits: The CMV status of each donor remained undetermined, and this could have confounded shifts in expanded clonotypes.

Staff drew about 10 milliliters of peripheral blood from each donor. This clonotype was obtained from a woman aged 40 to 49 in good health. The chain links TRBV20-1 to TRBJ2-3; D might be TRBD1 or TRBD2, each matching 5 bases. Sequencing was performed on blood. The CDR3 loop is CSARCRDEDTQYF. The CDR3 coding sequence is TGCAGTGCTAGATGCCGGGACGAAGATACGCAGTATTTT.